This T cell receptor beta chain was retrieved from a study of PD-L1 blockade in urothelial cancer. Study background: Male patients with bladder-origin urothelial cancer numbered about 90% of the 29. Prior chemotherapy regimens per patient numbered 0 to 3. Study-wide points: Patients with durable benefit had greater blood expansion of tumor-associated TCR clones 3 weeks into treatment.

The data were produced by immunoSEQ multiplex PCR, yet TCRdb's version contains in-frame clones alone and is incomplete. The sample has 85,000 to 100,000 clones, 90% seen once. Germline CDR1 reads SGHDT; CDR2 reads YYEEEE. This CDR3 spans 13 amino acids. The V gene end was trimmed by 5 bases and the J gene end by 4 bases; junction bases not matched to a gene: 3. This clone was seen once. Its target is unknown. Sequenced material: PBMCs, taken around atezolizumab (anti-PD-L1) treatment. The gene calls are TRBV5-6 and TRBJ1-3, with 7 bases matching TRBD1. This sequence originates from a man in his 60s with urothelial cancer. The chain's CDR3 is CASSQGQGNTIYF. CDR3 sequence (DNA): TGTGCCAGCAGTCAGGGACAGGGAAACACCATATATTTT.